Below are 23 T cell receptor beta chains sequenced from a single sample in a study of pediatric ulcerative colitis (dated by TCRdb to the late 2010s). Library preparation was by the immunoSEQ multiplex PCR assay. TCRdb obtained this table from immuneACCESS and retained in-frame rearrangements with V and J assigned. These tables miss some clones; where compared with another copy, unresolved V genes account for less than half of the shortfall, and the remainder is unexplained. A total of about 36,000 clones appear in this sample, around three quarters of them only once. About 0.74% of the sample is in the top ten clones. During colonoscopy, one to two pinch biopsies were obtained from the rectum for research. Sequencing was performed on gut tissue. These receptors were collected from a boy under 18 with moderate ulcerative colitis.

This sequence joins TRBV18 and TRBJ2-7; 9 bases fit TRBD2. The CDR3 has 13 amino acids. V gave up 3 bases and J gave up 7 bases; unmatched junction bases: 4. The germline gives CDR1 KGHSH, CDR2 LQKENI. CDR3 sequence: CASSPAAGGEQYF. The CDR3 DNA reads as TGTGCCAGCTCACCTGCGGCGGGGGGGGAGCAGTACTTC.

V is TRBV5-4 and J is TRBJ2-5; the match to TRBD2 covers 8 bases. In germline, CDR1 is SGHNT, CDR2 YYREEE (reference sequence). With V trimmed by 4 bases and J by 9 bases, 17 bases remained unmatched. The CDR3 loop spans 16 amino acids. CDR3 amino acids: CASSPNTGLDSFAQYF. DNA of the CDR3: TGTGCCAGCAGCCCAAATACGGGACTAGATTCCTTCGCCCAGTACTTC.

The J gene is TRBJ1-5, the V gene TRBV19; 9 positions match TRBD1. CDR1 LNHDA and CDR2 SQIVND come from the germline V gene (reference sequence). The J segment lost 6 bases and the V segment lost 6 bases, leaving 3 bases of the junction unmatched. There are 13 residues in the CDR3. CDR3 sequence reads: CASRRDRAQPQHF. The DNA of the CDR3 is TGTGCCAGTAGGAGGGACAGGGCTCAGCCCCAGCATTTT. Variable domain in full (rest from reference TRBV19 and TRBJ1-5): DGGITQSPKYLFRKEGQNVTLSCEQNLNHDAMYWYRQDPGQGLRLIYYSQIVNDFQKGDIAEGYSVSREKKESFPLTVTSAQKNPTAFYLCASRRDRAQPQHFGDGTRLSIL.

The V gene is TRBV18, the J gene TRBJ1-1; D may be TRBD1 (5 bases). This CDR3 has 12 residues. The V gene lost 1 base and the J gene lost 6 bases, with 6 bases spanning the gap. Germline values: CDR1 KGHSH, CDR2 LQKENI. CDR3 loop: CASSPRGSEAFF. CDR3 DNA sequence: TGTGCCAGCTCACCACGGGGGTCTGAAGCTTTCTTT.

The CDR3 is CASSLQYYEQYF. CDR3 nucleotide sequence: TGTGCCAGCAGCCTTCAATACTACGAGCAGTACTTC. The gene calls are TRBV6-5 and TRBJ2-7; no firm D call. V lost 6 bases and J lost 3, with 9 bases in between. The germline V gene has CDR1 MNHEY and CDR2 SVGAGI. CDR3 length: 12 residues.

The V gene is TRBV5-1, the J gene TRBJ1-2; TRBD1 agrees at 11 bases. The germline CDR1 and CDR2 sequences are SGHRS and YFSETQ. This CDR3 region has 18 residues. V lost 5 bases, J lost 0 bases, and 12 bases stayed unmatched. Here the CDR3 DNA reads TGCGCCAGCAGTTATGTACCGGGACAGGGGGACTCTAACTATGGCTACACCTTC. Amino acid sequence: CASSYVPGQGDSNYGYTF.

The chain employs TRBV9 and TRBJ1-2; no definite D call. V lost 0 bases, J lost 2 bases, and 17 bases lay in between. Germline CDR1 is SGDLS and CDR2 is YYNGEE. There are 17 residues in the CDR3. CDR3 sequence: CASSVEAVGGSNYGYTF. In DNA, the CDR3 is TGTGCCAGCAGCGTAGAAGCGGTGGGCGGCAGCAACTATGGCTACACCTTC.

By share, this clone counts as medium-sized (0.01 to 0.1%). The genes are TRBV6-1 and TRBJ2-2; 10 bases line up with TRBD2. Trimming at V came to 4 bases and at J to 1 base, leaving 0 bases not matched to a gene. The CDR3 spans 15 residues. CDR1 is MNHNS and CDR2 is SASEGT in the germline V gene. The chain's CDR3 is CASSGLAGNTGELFF. CDR3 bases: TGTGCCAGCAGTGGACTAGCGGGGAACACCGGGGAGCTGTTTTTT.

The chain joins TRBV4-2 to TRBJ1-2; possibly TRBD1 for D (6 bases). The CDR3 covers 17 residues. In germline, CDR1 is LGHNA, CDR2 YNFKEQ. The ends were cut back, 2 bases at V and 4 bases at J, with 20 bases in the middle. The CDR3 reads CASSQSPGALVGYGYTF. CDR3 coding DNA: TGTGCCAGCAGCCAATCGCCGGGGGCCCTAGTAGGCTATGGCTACACCTTC.

This clone showed up just once. The chain carries TRBV4-1 and TRBJ2-1; 9 bases line up with TRBD2. Germline values: CDR1 MGHRA, CDR2 YSYEKL. The CDR3 has 16 amino acids. Losses at the gene ends were 3 bases for V and 4 bases for J; bases not matched to a gene: 7. The CDR3 is CASSQRGLAGYNEQFF. The CDR3 bases are TGCGCCAGCAGCCAGCGAGGGCTAGCGGGATACAATGAGCAGTTCTTC.

This clone was counted between two and nine times. The chain recombines TRBV7-6 with TRBJ2-3, with D perhaps TRBD2 (5 bases). This CDR3 contains 15 residues. Germline V gene data show CDR1 as SGHVS and CDR2 as FNYEAQ. Trimming removed 0 bases from V and 1 base from J, with 8 bases in between. The CDR3 region is CASSLAGVGTDTQYF. Written as DNA, the CDR3 is TGTGCCAGCAGCTTAGCGGGAGTGGGCACAGATACGCAGTATTTT.

V gene TRBV6-1 combines with J gene TRBJ2-4, with D tentatively TRBD2 (5 bases). Germline assignment: CDR1 MNHNS and CDR2 SASEGT. Trimming took 10 bases from V and 0 from J, leaving 16 bases between them. This CDR3 region has 15 residues. The CDR3 coding sequence is TGTGCCATCCTAACTAGAACATTAGCCAAAAACATTCAGTACTTC. Translated: CAILTRTLAKNIQYF.

The J gene is TRBJ1-1, the V gene TRBV20-1; D is uncertain. The V gene lost 5 bases and the J gene lost 6 bases, with 7 bases spanning the gap. Germline assignment: CDR1 DFQATT and CDR2 SNEGSKA (reference sequence). This CDR3 spans 10 amino acids. The CDR3 DNA follows: TGCAGTGCTGGAGTCGCTGAAGCTTTCTTT. Translating gives CSAGVAEAFF.

This clone is a singleton in its sample. The chain recombines TRBV11-2 with TRBJ2-2; D might be TRBD1 (5 bases). The CDR3 is 15 residues long. Trimming took off 5 bases at V and 6 bases at J, with 16 bases between the two ends. Per germline, CDR1 SGHAT and CDR2 FQNNGV. The CDR3 loop is CASSPPRWGAGELFF. In DNA, the CDR3 is TGTGCCAGCAGCCCGCCCCGGTGGGGCGCCGGGGAGCTGTTTTTT.

The chain uses TRBV7-6 and TRBJ2-3; 9 bases fit TRBD2. This CDR3 comprises 17 residues. Trimming at V came to 0 bases and at J to 1 base, leaving 5 bases not matched to a gene. Germline V gives CDR1 SGHVS, CDR2 FNYEAQ. CDR3 residues: CASSLAHPSGGTDTQYF. The CDR3 DNA reads TGTGCCAGCAGCTTAGCGCATCCTAGCGGGGGCACAGATACGCAGTATTTT.

This clone was observed a single time. J is TRBJ2-7 and V is TRBV10-3, with TRBD2 identical over 8 bases. Per the germline V gene, CDR1 is ENHRY and CDR2 is SYGVKD. The CDR3 is 13 residues long. Germline trimming cut 7 bases from V and 3 bases from J; bases unmatched to any gene: 5. The CDR3 sequence is CAITRSGSYEQYF. The CDR3 nucleotides read TGTGCCATCACACGAAGCGGGAGCTACGAGCAGTACTTC.

The rearrangement links TRBV5-6 to TRBJ2-7, with 7 bases fitting TRBD1. V trimming: 0 bases; J trimming: 5 bases; junction bases outside the gene matches: 8. Germline-derived CDR1 and CDR2 are SGHDT and YYEEEE. There are 15 residues in the CDR3. The CDR3 DNA reads as TGTGCCAGCAGCTTGGCCCTGCAGGGGGTCGACGAGCAGTACTTC. This gives the protein CASSLALQGVDEQYF.

V is TRBV6-5 and J is TRBJ2-2; 10 bases align to TRBD1. V was pared by 6 bases and J by 3 bases, with 1 base of the junction left unmatched. The CDR3 totals 14 residues. Per germline, CDR1 MNHEY and CDR2 SVGAGI. The CDR3 reads CASRTGGDTGELFF. The CDR3, as DNA: TGTGCCAGCAGGACAGGGGGCGACACCGGGGAGCTGTTTTTT.

This clone was observed a few times. The V gene is TRBV5-6, the J gene TRBJ2-1, with TRBD2 matching 8 bases. The CDR3 runs to 18 residues. CDR1 is SGHDT and CDR2 is YYEEEE in the germline V gene. The trim removed 4 bases at V and 0 bases at J, leaving 12 bases unmatched. The CDR3 nucleotides read TGTGCCAGCAGCATTGGGAGGGGAGCGGGAGTCTCCTACAATGAGCAGTTCTTC. Translation gives CASSIGRGAGVSYNEQFF.

The chain joins TRBV10-1 to TRBJ2-7; 9 bases fit TRBD2. Germline-derived CDR1 and CDR2 are WNHNN and SYGVQD (reference sequence). V lost 2 bases and J lost 5; bases outside the gene matches: 10. The CDR3 runs 16 residues. CDR3 bases: TGCGCCAGCAGTGAGCCGGGTAGCGGGAGAATCGACGAGCAGTACTTC. Protein: CASSEPGSGRIDEQYF.

This chain joins TRBV4-2 and TRBJ2-5; D is possibly TRBD1 (5 bases). Germline CDR1 is LGHNA and CDR2 is YNFKEQ. The CDR3 is made up of 16 amino acids. Trimming stripped 1 base from V and 0 bases from J, with 12 bases between. The CDR3, as DNA: TGTGCCAGCAGCCAAGGGGATCGACAGAACCAAGAGACCCAGTACTTC. The encoded protein is CASSQGDRQNQETQYF.

V gene TRBV11-2 combines with J gene TRBJ1-1, with D uncertain. V was cut by 0 bases and J by 1 base, with 9 bases left in between. The CDR3 is 15 amino acids. Germline CDR1 and CDR2: SGHAT and FQNNGV. CDR3 loop: CASSLDFGGNTEAFF. As DNA, the CDR3 is TGTGCCAGCAGCTTAGATTTCGGCGGGAACACTGAAGCTTTCTTT.

This clone was seen a single time. This chain connects TRBV19 to TRBJ1-1, with a possible D match to TRBD1 (6 bases). Germline V CDR1 and CDR2: LNHDA, SQIVND (reference sequence). This CDR3 region has 12 residues. Trimming removed 11 bases at V and 0 bases at J, with 10 bases between. CDR3 sequence: CAARGMNTEAFF. CDR3 in DNA: TGTGCCGCCAGGGGAATGAACACTGAAGCTTTCTTT.